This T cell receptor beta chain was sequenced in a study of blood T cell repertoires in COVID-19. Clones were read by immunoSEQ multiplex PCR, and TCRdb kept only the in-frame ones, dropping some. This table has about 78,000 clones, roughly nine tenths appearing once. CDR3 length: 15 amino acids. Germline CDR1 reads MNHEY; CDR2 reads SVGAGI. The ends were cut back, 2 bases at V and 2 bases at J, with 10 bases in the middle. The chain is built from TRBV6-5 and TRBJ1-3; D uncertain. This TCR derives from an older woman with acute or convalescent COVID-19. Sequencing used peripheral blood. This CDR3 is CASSYNWFPGNTIYF. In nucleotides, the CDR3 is TGTGCCAGCAGTTACAACTGGTTCCCTGGAAACACCATATATTTT.